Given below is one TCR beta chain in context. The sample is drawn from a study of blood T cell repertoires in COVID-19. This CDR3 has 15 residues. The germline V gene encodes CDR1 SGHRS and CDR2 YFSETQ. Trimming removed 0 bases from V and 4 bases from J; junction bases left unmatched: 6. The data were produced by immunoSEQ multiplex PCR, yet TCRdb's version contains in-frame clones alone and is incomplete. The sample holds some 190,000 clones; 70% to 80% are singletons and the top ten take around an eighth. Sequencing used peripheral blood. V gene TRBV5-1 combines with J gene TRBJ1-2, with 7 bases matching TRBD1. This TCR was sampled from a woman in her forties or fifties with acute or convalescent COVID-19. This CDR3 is CASSLGQGNPYGYTF. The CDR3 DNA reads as TGCGCCAGCAGCTTGGGACAGGGCAACCCCTATGGCTACACCTTC.